These 9 T cell receptor beta chains share one sample of origin, sequenced in a study of Ad26.COV2.S vaccination and SARS-CoV-2 variants. TCRdb keeps only in-frame clones here, not all; method: immunoSEQ multiplex PCR. The profile covers about 180,000 clones, with around 88% appearing a single time and roughly 6% taken by the ten largest. The material sequenced was peripheral blood, taken after recovery from COVID-19. All receptors derive from a human donor who had recovered from COVID-19.

This clone was found a few times. This CDR3 is CASSLSGNEAFF. The CDR3 bases are TGTGCCAGCAGTTTATCTGGGAATGAAGCTTTCTTT. The chain links TRBV28 to TRBJ1-1; D is undetermined. The V and J ends lost 1 base and 7 bases respectively, with 7 bases between them. Germline CDR1 and CDR2: MDHEN and SYDVKM. The CDR3 totals 12 residues.

The genes are TRBV6-5 and TRBJ2-1; 7 nucleotides align to TRBD2. Trimming at V came to 0 bases and at J to 1 base, leaving 0 bases not matched to a gene. The CDR3 loop spans 15 amino acids. The germline gives CDR1 MNHEY, CDR2 SVGAGI. The DNA for the CDR3 is TGTGCCAGCAGTTACTCGGGGGGGTCCTACAATGAGCAGTTCTTC. Amino acids: CASSYSGGSYNEQFF.

The chain couples TRBV18 to TRBJ2-7; 13 nucleotides agree with TRBD2. Germline CDR1 is KGHSH and CDR2 is LQKENI. CDR3 size: 20 residues. J was trimmed by 4 bases and V by 3 bases; bases with no gene match: 18. The CDR3 DNA reads as TGTGCCAGCTCACCCCAAGGGAGACTAGCGGGAGGACCTTTATCTTACGAGCAGTACTTC. This gives the protein CASSPQGRLAGGPLSYEQYF.

The chain is built from TRBV3-1 (or the pseudogene TRBV3-2) and TRBJ1-2, with TRBD1 as a possible D gene (6 bases). V was cut by 4 bases and J by 4 bases, with 16 bases left in between. This CDR3 has 15 residues. CDR1 and CDR2 (germline): LGHDT, YNNKEL (reference sequence). In DNA form, the CDR3 reads TGTGCCAGCAGCCCCCAACTGGGGGCGGGCTATGGCTACACCTTC. Residues: CASSPQLGAGYGYTF.

The V call is TRBV7-8, the J call TRBJ2-3, with D possibly TRBD2 on 6 matching bases. The ends were cut back, 6 bases at V and 0 bases at J, with 10 bases in the middle. CDR1 is SGHVS and CDR2 is FQNEAQ in the germline V gene. The length of the CDR3 is 14 residues. CDR3 protein: CASRREESTDTQYF. Here the CDR3 DNA reads TGTGCCAGCAGGAGGGAGGAAAGCACAGATACGCAGTATTTT.

On this clone itself: The junction departs from the called germline gene at one end, perhaps through a read error. This chain uses TRBV4-1 with TRBJ2-4; TRBD2 aligns across 10 bases. This CDR3 contains 16 residues. Per germline, CDR1 MGHRA and CDR2 YSYEKL. CDR3 loop: CASSQDRYTSGKLRDF. CDR3 nucleotides: TGCGCCAGCAGCCAAGATCGATACACTAGCGGGAAACTGAGGGACTTC.

The chain carries TRBV4-1 and TRBJ1-5, with 7 bases matching TRBD1. This CDR3 has 16 amino acids. The germline V gene encodes CDR1 MGHRA and CDR2 YSYEKL. J was trimmed by 7 bases and V by 0 bases; bases with no gene match: 9. CDR3 nucleotide sequence: TGCGCCAGCAGCCAAGATTCAGAGACAGGGAAACAGCCCCAGCATTTT. As protein: CASSQDSETGKQPQHF.

The genes are TRBV9 and TRBJ2-3; D gene uncertain. Trimming left V 1 base short and J 1 base short, with 4 bases between. The CDR3 is made up of 13 amino acids. The germline V gene has CDR1 SGDLS and CDR2 YYNGEE. Here the CDR3 reads CASSVIGTDTQYF. CDR3 nucleotides: TGTGCCAGCAGCGTAATTGGCACAGATACGCAGTATTTT. Filled out from reference TRBV9 and TRBJ2-3, the complete variable domain reads DSGVTQTPKHLITATGQRVTLRCSPRSGDLSVYWYQQSLDQGLQFLIQYYNGEERAKGNILERFSAQQFPDLHSELNLSSLELGDSALYFCASSVIGTDTQYFGPGTRLTVL.

V gene TRBV7-9 combines with J gene TRBJ2-1; no firm D call. The CDR3 spans 11 residues. Germline V gene sequence: CDR1 SEHNR, CDR2 FQNEAQ (reference sequence). The V end was cut by 3 bases, the J end by 6 bases, with 3 bases between. DNA of the CDR3: TGTGCCAGCAGCTTGGGCAATGAGCAGTTCTTC. As protein: CASSLGNEQFF.